One sample yielded the 31 T cell receptor beta chains listed below, sequenced in a study of blood T cell repertoires in COVID-19. TCRdb's copy holds only in-frame clones and misses some; the assay was immunoSEQ multiplex PCR. The top ten hold approximately 1% of the sample, which has 300,000 to 500,000 clones, roughly 90% seen once. The sequenced sample was PBMCs or T cells enriched from blood (not recorded which). The receptors derive from a woman in her 30s with acute COVID-19.

The chain employs TRBV30 and TRBJ1-6, with D possibly TRBD1 on 5 matching bases. The germline CDR1 and CDR2 sequences are GTSNPN and SVGIG (reference sequence). V lost 1 base, J lost 12 bases, and 7 bases lay in between. This CDR3 spans 11 amino acids. In nucleotides, the CDR3 is TGTGCCTGGAGTGCCCAGGGACCCCTCCACTTT. Translation: CAWSAQGPLHF.

The chain carries TRBV10-3 and TRBJ2-7; the D gene is possibly TRBD2 (5 bases). Trimming took 8 bases from V and 3 from J, leaving 14 bases between them. Germline V gene data show CDR1 as ENHRY and CDR2 as SYGVKD. This CDR3 has 13 residues. Here the CDR3 reads CAIPKSEGYEQYF. DNA of the CDR3: TGTGCCATCCCGAAGTCAGAGGGCTACGAGCAGTACTTC.

The J gene is TRBJ2-7, the V gene TRBV11-2; D is ambiguous. The CDR3 loop spans 15 amino acids. V lost 2 bases and J 2 bases, leaving 13 bases between the germline ends. Per the germline V gene, CDR1 is SGHAT and CDR2 is FQNNGV. CDR3 sequence reads: CASSLKVAFTYEQYF. The CDR3 region has the DNA TGTGCCAGCAGCTTAAAAGTAGCCTTTACCTACGAGCAGTACTTC.

This sequence joins TRBV3-1 (or the pseudogene TRBV3-2) and TRBJ1-1; no clear D. The V end was cut by 2 bases, the J end by 11 bases, with 9 bases between. Germline CDR1 reads LGHDT; CDR2 reads YNNKEL (reference sequence). The CDR3 totals 11 residues. The DNA of the CDR3 is TGTGCCAGCAGCCAATCTTGGACTGCTTTCTTT. Protein: CASSQSWTAFF.

The chain employs TRBV7-9 and TRBJ1-3, with D possibly TRBD1 on 6 matching bases. This CDR3 comprises 13 residues. The V gene's germline CDR1 is SEHNR and CDR2 FQNEAQ (reference sequence). Trimming cost V 4 bases and J 8 bases, with 12 bases left between them. The CDR3 nucleotides read TGTGCCAGCAGCTCGGGACAAACAGACACCATATATTTT. It translates to CASSSGQTDTIYF.

This clone was recorded a few times. This chain connects TRBV6-5 to TRBJ2-2; possible D gene TRBD1, 7 bases. The germline V gene encodes CDR1 MNHEY and CDR2 SVGAGI. The V and J ends lost 11 bases and 0 bases respectively, with 10 bases between them. The CDR3 is made up of 13 amino acids. CDR3 residues: CAGGTANTGELFF. The DNA for the CDR3 is TGTGCCGGCGGGACAGCGAACACCGGGGAGCTGTTTTTT.

This clone turned up a few times. The chain uses TRBV3-1 (or the pseudogene TRBV3-2) and TRBJ2-3; 10 bases map to TRBD1. V shed 3 bases, J shed 5 bases, and the junction held 8 bases outside the gene matches. The CDR3 spans 16 residues. Germline V CDR1 and CDR2: LGHDT, YNNKEL (reference sequence). The CDR3, as DNA: TGTGCCAGCAGCCACTTAGACAGGGGGCTAGAAGATACGCAGTATTTT. Translating gives CASSHLDRGLEDTQYF.

This clone has just a few counts. The chain combines TRBV5-1 with TRBJ1-4; perhaps TRBD1 as D (5 bases). The CDR3 runs to 18 residues. The germline gives CDR1 SGHRS, CDR2 YFSETQ. V lost 1 base, J lost 4 bases, and 20 bases lay in between. CDR3: CASSLFGQGPQFNEKLFF. The CDR3 DNA reads TGCGCCAGCAGCTTGTTCGGGCAGGGTCCCCAGTTTAATGAAAAACTGTTTTTT.

V and J are TRBV7-2 and TRBJ2-7, with 12 bases that match TRBD1. Germline-derived CDR1 and CDR2 are SGHTA and FQGNSA. The length of the CDR3 is 16 residues. The V segment lost 5 bases and the J segment 3 bases; nucleotides outside the gene matches: 8. CDR3 nucleotide sequence: TGTGCCAGCAGCCAGGGGACAGGGGGCTTGGTCTACGAGCAGTACTTC. This translates into CASSQGTGGLVYEQYF. Supplemented by reference TRBV7-2 and TRBJ2-7, the full variable domain reads GAGVSQSPSNKVTEKGKDVELRCDPISGHTALYWYRQSLGQGLEFLIYFQGNSAPDKSGLPSDRFSAERTGGSVSTLTIQRTQQEDSAVYLCASSQGTGGLVYEQYFGPGTRLTVT.

The genes are TRBV3-1 (or the pseudogene TRBV3-2) and TRBJ2-6, with a possible D match to TRBD1 (6 bases). CDR3 length: 16 residues. The ends were cut back, 8 bases at V and 0 bases at J, with 14 bases in the middle. Germline V gene sequence: CDR1 LGHDT, CDR2 YNNKEL (reference sequence). The CDR3 bases are TGTGCCAGCCGGGGAAGGGGGATCTCTGGGGCCAACGTCCTGACTTTC. It encodes CASRGRGISGANVLTF.

V and J are TRBV4-1 and TRBJ1-6; D perhaps matches TRBD1 (6 bases). The CDR3 is 16 amino acids. The germline V gene encodes CDR1 MGHRA and CDR2 YSYEKL. The germline V and J ends were trimmed by 1 base and 8 bases, with 15 bases remaining between them. The CDR3 coding sequence is TGCGCCAGCAGCCAAGTATCAGGGGCGCGGGATTCACCCCTCCACTTT. It codes for CASSQVSGARDSPLHF.

DNA of the CDR3: TGCAGCGCCGGGTCTCGAGAATCCTACGAGCAGTACTTC. Translating it yields CSAGSRESYEQYF. The chain links TRBV29-1 to TRBJ2-7; D gene uncertain. CDR1 and CDR2 (germline): SQVTM, ANQGSEA. The CDR3 extends over 13 amino acids. The V end was cut by 7 bases, the J end by 1 base, with 14 bases between.

The V call is TRBV18, the J call TRBJ2-2; 9 bases are a match to TRBD1. Germline CDR1 and CDR2: KGHSH and LQKENI. The CDR3 is 18 residues long. V trimming: 3 bases; J trimming: 5 bases; junction bases outside the gene matches: 13. The CDR3 sequence: CASSPLLPGTGRTGELFF. The CDR3 nucleotides read TGTGCCAGCTCACCGCTCCTGCCTGGGACAGGGAGGACCGGGGAGCTGTTTTTT.

This clone was observed a few times. This sequence joins TRBV4-1 and TRBJ1-4, with 7 bases that match TRBD1. Per germline, CDR1 MGHRA and CDR2 YSYEKL. Trimming cost V 6 bases and J 5 bases; bases outside gene matches: 9. This CDR3 has 15 residues. CDR3: CASRSYRGTNEKLFF. The DNA for the CDR3 is TGCGCCAGCAGATCCTACAGGGGAACAAATGAAAAACTGTTTTTT.

This chain connects TRBV6-6 to TRBJ1-4, with 10 bases fitting TRBD1. The CDR3 extends over 14 amino acids. The V and J ends lost 6 bases and 8 bases, in that order; junction bases with no gene match: 6. Germline-derived CDR1 and CDR2 are MNHNY and SVGAGI (reference sequence). CDR3 sequence: CASRSGTGDEKLFF. The CDR3 bases are TGTGCCAGCAGATCCGGGACAGGGGACGAAAAACTGTTTTTT.

This sequence joins TRBV14 and TRBJ2-3; 10 bases line up with TRBD1. The CDR3 runs 16 residues. Per germline, CDR1 SGHDN and CDR2 FVKESK. V shed 4 bases and J 2 bases; nucleotides not matched to a gene: 6. CDR3 in amino acids: CASSRRDRGFTDTQYF. Here the CDR3 DNA reads TGTGCCAGCAGCCGCCGGGACAGGGGATTCACAGATACGCAGTATTTT.

The V call is TRBV5-8, the J call TRBJ1-4; D gene ambiguous. V lost 4 bases and J 4 bases, leaving 5 bases between the germline ends. CDR1 and CDR2 (germline): SGHTS, YDEGEE. This CDR3 region has 12 residues. The CDR3 is CASSPGNEKLFF. CDR3 nucleotide sequence: TGTGCCAGCAGCCCGGGTAATGAAAAACTGTTTTTT.

DNA of the CDR3: TGTGCCAGCAGCTTAGGTCCAGGCCAGAACACTGAAGCTTTCTTT. It is translated as CASSLGPGQNTEAFF. This chain joins TRBV11-2 and TRBJ1-1; D unresolved. The CDR3 runs 15 residues. The V end lost 1 base, the J end lost 1 base, and 10 bases lay between the germline ends. Germline CDR1 SGHAT, CDR2 FQNNGV.

V and J are TRBV6-2 or TRBV6-3 and TRBJ1-2; D is possibly TRBD1 (5 bases). The CDR3 is 11 residues long. Germline V gene lookup returns CDR1 MNHEY and CDR2 SVGEGT. V was trimmed by 5 bases and J by 11 bases, leaving 12 bases between them. DNA of the CDR3: TGTGCCAGCAGTCACGGACAACCTTACACCTTC. It translates to CASSHGQPYTF.

The chain has TRBV28 and TRBJ1-3; D might be TRBD1 (5 bases). The V end lost 2 bases, the J end lost 8 bases, and 16 bases lay between the germline ends. Germline V gene data show CDR1 as MDHEN and CDR2 as SYDVKM. CDR3 length: 15 residues. The DNA for the CDR3 is TGTGCCAGCAGTTTACCTAGTGGGCAGGGCTACACCATATATTTT. Amino acid sequence: CASSLPSGQGYTIYF. Full variable domain (outside the CDR3, taken from reference TRBV28 and TRBJ1-3): DVKVTQSSRYLVKRTGEKVFLECVQDMDHENMFWYRQDPGLGLRLIYFSYDVKMKEKGDIPEGYSVSREKKERFSLILESASTNQTSMYLCASSLPSGQGYTIYFGEGSWLTVV.

V and J are TRBV7-9 and TRBJ2-1, with a possible D match to TRBD1 (6 bases). This CDR3 contains 12 residues. Germline assignment: CDR1 SEHNR and CDR2 FQNEAQ (reference sequence). Trimming removed 4 bases at V and 10 bases at J, with 11 bases between. The CDR3 region has the DNA TGTGCCAGCAGCTACCAGGGGCGGGAGCAGTTCTTC. Translating gives CASSYQGREQFF.

This clone was found a few times. The gene calls are TRBV29-1 and TRBJ2-1, with no clear D. The CDR3 is 10 amino acids. V lost 7 bases, J lost 5 bases, and 6 bases lay in between. Germline V CDR1 and CDR2: SQVTM, ANQGSEA. The CDR3 spells CSAANNEQFF. The DNA of the CDR3 is TGCAGCGCCGCTAACAATGAGCAGTTCTTC.

This chain uses TRBV5-1 with TRBJ2-3, with D possibly TRBD1 on 6 matching bases. The CDR3 extends over 15 amino acids. Germline CDR1 and CDR2: SGHRS and YFSETQ. V shed 1 base and J shed 4 bases, with 13 bases lying between them. The CDR3 nucleotides are TGCGCCAGCAGCTTGAGGTGGGGGCGTGCAGATACGCAGTATTTT. Amino acids: CASSLRWGRADTQYF.

The chain employs TRBV2 and TRBJ1-6; possibly TRBD1 for D (5 bases). Germline values: CDR1 SNHLY, CDR2 FYNNEI. This CDR3 region has 16 residues. V was shortened by 7 bases and J by 7 bases, with 20 bases between the two germline ends. CDR3 nucleotide sequence: TGTGCCAGCACCCTAGGGGCTTCGACAGCCAATTCACCCCTCCACTTT. Protein product: CASTLGASTANSPLHF.

The chain links TRBV11-3 to TRBJ2-1, with a tentative D call TRBD2 (7 bases). Germline CDR1 is SGHNT and CDR2 is YENEEA. V lost 5 bases and J 8 bases, leaving 16 bases between the germline ends. The CDR3 length is 14 residues. CDR3: CASSPGGGADEQFF. CDR3 nucleotides: TGTGCCAGCAGCCCCGGAGGGGGGGCGGATGAGCAGTTCTTC.

This chain uses TRBV5-4 with TRBJ2-2; D may be TRBD2 (6 bases). Germline CDR1 reads SGHNT; CDR2 reads YYREEE (reference sequence). The CDR3 is made up of 14 amino acids. The germline V and J ends were trimmed by 0 bases and 5 bases, with 8 bases remaining between them. In DNA form, the CDR3 reads TGTGCCAGCAGCTTGGCCAGCGGGACCGGGGAGCTGTTTTTT. Residues: CASSLASGTGELFF.

The V and J genes are TRBV6-5 and TRBJ2-7, with D possibly TRBD1 on 6 matching bases. The V and J ends lost 8 bases and 6 bases respectively, with 14 bases between them. This CDR3 has 12 amino acids. Germline V gives CDR1 MNHEY, CDR2 SVGAGI. CDR3 protein: CASSKGGVEQYF. CDR3 nucleotide sequence: TGTGCCAGCTCAAAAGGGGGTGTCGAGCAGTACTTC.

This chain connects TRBV6-5 to TRBJ1-2; 7 nucleotides line up with TRBD1. The germline CDR1 and CDR2 sequences are MNHEY and SVGAGI. The CDR3 totals 14 residues. Trimming cost V 7 bases and J 4 bases; bases outside gene matches: 9. CDR3 amino acids: CASTPRGLGYGYTF. The CDR3 coding sequence is TGTGCCAGCACTCCAAGGGGGCTAGGCTATGGCTACACCTTC.

The gene calls are TRBV24-1 and TRBJ2-2, with D possibly being TRBD2 (5 bases). Germline values: CDR1 KGHDR, CDR2 SFDVKD. The CDR3 length is 14 residues. Trimming shortened V by 5 bases and J by 3 bases, and 9 bases separated the two germline ends. This CDR3 is CATSARTYTGELFF. CDR3 DNA sequence: TGTGCCACCAGTGCCCGGACTTACACCGGGGAGCTGTTTTTT.

The J gene is TRBJ1-4, the V gene TRBV5-1, with 11 positions matching TRBD1. After removal of 6 bases from V and 7 bases from J, the junction contained 5 bases not matched to a gene. Germline assignment: CDR1 SGHRS and CDR2 YFSETQ. CDR3 length: 14 residues. The CDR3 sequence: CASKTGTGGEKLFF. The CDR3 DNA is TGCGCCAGCAAGACCGGGACAGGGGGTGAAAAACTGTTTTTT.

The rearrangement joins TRBV5-4 to TRBJ2-1, with 7 bases identical to TRBD1. This CDR3 comprises 14 residues. V lost 0 bases and J lost 5; bases outside the gene matches: 2. Per germline, CDR1 SGHNT and CDR2 YYREEE (reference sequence). CDR3 sequence reads: CASSLEGQNNEQFF. CDR3 in DNA: TGTGCCAGCAGCTTGGAGGGACAGAACAATGAGCAGTTCTTC.